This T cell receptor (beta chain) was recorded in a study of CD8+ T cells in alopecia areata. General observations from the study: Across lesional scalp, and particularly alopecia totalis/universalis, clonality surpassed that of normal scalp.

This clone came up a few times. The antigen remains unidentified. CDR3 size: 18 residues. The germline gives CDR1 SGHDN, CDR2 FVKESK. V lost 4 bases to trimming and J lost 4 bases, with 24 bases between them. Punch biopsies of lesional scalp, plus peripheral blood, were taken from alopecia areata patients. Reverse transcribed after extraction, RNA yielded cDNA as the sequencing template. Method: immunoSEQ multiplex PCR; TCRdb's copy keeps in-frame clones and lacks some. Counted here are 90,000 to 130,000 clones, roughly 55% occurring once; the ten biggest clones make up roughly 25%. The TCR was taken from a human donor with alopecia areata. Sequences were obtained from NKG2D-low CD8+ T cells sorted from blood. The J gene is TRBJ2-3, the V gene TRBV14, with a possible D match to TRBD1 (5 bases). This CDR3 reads CASSPKERSLVGADTQYF. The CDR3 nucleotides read TGTGCCAGCAGCCCAAAAGAAAGAAGTCTCGTAGGGGCAGATACGCAGTATTTT.